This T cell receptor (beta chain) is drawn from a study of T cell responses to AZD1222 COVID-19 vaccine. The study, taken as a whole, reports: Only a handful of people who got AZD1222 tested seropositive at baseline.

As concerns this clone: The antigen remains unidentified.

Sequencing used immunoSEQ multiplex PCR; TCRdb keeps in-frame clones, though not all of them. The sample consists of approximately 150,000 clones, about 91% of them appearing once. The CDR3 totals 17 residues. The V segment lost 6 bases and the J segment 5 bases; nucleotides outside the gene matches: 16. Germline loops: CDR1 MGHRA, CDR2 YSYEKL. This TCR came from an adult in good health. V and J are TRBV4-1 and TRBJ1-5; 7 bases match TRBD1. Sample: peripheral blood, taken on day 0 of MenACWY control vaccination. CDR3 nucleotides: TGCGCCAGCAGGTGGGTGACAGGGCGAGGTGTGGATCAGCCCCAGCATTTT. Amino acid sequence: CASRWVTGRGVDQPQHF.